Following are 28 T cell receptor beta chains from one sample sequenced in a study of OX40 agonist ivuxolimab in advanced cancers. Profiling relied on immunoSEQ multiplex PCR, and the TCRdb table lists in-frame clones only, not all of them. The table records roughly 80,000 clones, about 88% of them present only once. The sample in question was CD4+ or CD8+ T cells sorted from blood, obtained in a trial of the OX40 agonist ivuxolimab. The receptors shown here come from an adult with an advanced solid tumor such as melanoma, head and neck, liver or kidney cancer.

The chain recombines TRBV29-1 with TRBJ2-5, with D perhaps TRBD2 (5 bases). Germline lookup yields CDR1 SQVTM and CDR2 ANQGSEA. With 0 bases removed from V and 1 base from J, the gap between germline ends came to 6 bases. The CDR3 length is 13 residues. The CDR3 sequence: CSVEDGVQETQYF. The CDR3 DNA follows: TGCAGCGTTGAAGACGGGGTCCAAGAGACCCAGTACTTC.

This clone was seen once. The chain carries TRBV19 and TRBJ2-5; TRBD2 matches 8 bases. V trimming: 3 bases; J trimming: 6 bases; junction bases outside the gene matches: 12. This CDR3 contains 16 residues. CDR1 and CDR2 from the germline V gene are LNHDA and SQIVND (reference sequence). The CDR3 loop reads CASSIQSGGGTKTQYF. DNA of the CDR3: TGTGCCAGTAGTATCCAGTCGGGGGGGGGCACGAAGACCCAGTACTTC.

The genes are TRBV2 and TRBJ2-3, with D possibly TRBD2 on 5 matching bases. The CDR3 length is 12 residues. V was clipped by 6 bases and J by 6 bases, with 10 bases between them. Looked up from germline, CDR1 is SNHLY and CDR2 is FYNNEI. The CDR3 loop is CASRPAADTQYF. The CDR3 bases are TGTGCCAGCAGACCAGCGGCGGATACGCAGTATTTT.

The rearrangement uses TRBV29-1 and TRBJ2-3; no reliable D call. Trimming left V 0 bases short and J 2 bases short, with 18 bases between. From germline, CDR1 is SQVTM and CDR2 ANQGSEA. The CDR3 covers 17 residues. The CDR3 spells CSVEDRSSSRYTDTQYF. In DNA, the CDR3 is TGCAGCGTTGAAGATCGAAGCTCCAGCCGATACACAGATACGCAGTATTTT.

The chain has TRBV6-5 and TRBJ2-3; D is perhaps TRBD1 (5 bases). Germline assignment: CDR1 MNHEY and CDR2 SVGAGI. The V end lost 11 bases, the J end lost 4 bases, and 10 bases lay between the germline ends. The CDR3 runs to 11 residues. The CDR3 loop is CAAGQADTQYF. The CDR3 DNA reads TGTGCCGCAGGGCAAGCAGATACGCAGTATTTT.

The V and J genes are TRBV6-1 and TRBJ1-5; maybe TRBD1 (6 bases). The CDR3 has 14 residues. The germline V gene encodes CDR1 MNHNS and CDR2 SASEGT. Trimming stripped 5 bases from V and 6 bases from J, with 14 bases between. The CDR3 nucleotides are TGTGCCAGCAGTCCCCGAGAAGGGGGTCAGCCCCAGCATTTT. Translation gives CASSPREGGQPQHF.

This chain connects TRBV28 to TRBJ2-7; D remains unclear. CDR1 and CDR2 from the germline V gene are MDHEN and SYDVKM. V was clipped by 2 bases and J by 7 bases, with 9 bases between them. The CDR3 contains 12 residues. Here the CDR3 DNA reads TGTGCCAGCAGTTTAATCCGTGGAGAGCAGTACTTC. Amino acids: CASSLIRGEQYF. Together with reference TRBV28 and TRBJ2-7, the CDR3 gives the full variable domain: DVKVTQSSRYLVKRTGEKVFLECVQDMDHENMFWYRQDPGLGLRLIYFSYDVKMKEKGDIPEGYSVSREKKERFSLILESASTNQTSMYLCASSLIRGEQYFGPGTRLTVT.

The V call is TRBV5-1, the J call TRBJ1-3; 7 nucleotides line up with TRBD1. The germline V gene encodes CDR1 SGHRS and CDR2 YFSETQ. Losses at the gene ends were 4 bases for V and 0 bases for J; bases not matched to a gene: 7. This CDR3 is built from 16 residues. This chain's CDR3 is CASSTTGVSSGNTIYF. The CDR3 coding sequence is TGCGCCAGCAGCACCACAGGGGTCTCCTCTGGAAACACCATATATTTT.

This clone was seen once. The chain employs TRBV5-1 and TRBJ2-5; 7 bases fit TRBD1. The V and J ends lost 3 bases and 2 bases, in that order; junction bases with no gene match: 4. Germline assignment: CDR1 SGHRS and CDR2 YFSETQ. This CDR3 is 14 amino acids long. As DNA, the CDR3 is TGCGCCAGCAGCTCCCGGGACAGACAAGAGACCCAGTACTTC. Residues: CASSSRDRQETQYF.

J is TRBJ2-5 and V is TRBV9; TRBD2 matches 11 bases. Germline V gene data show CDR1 as SGDLS and CDR2 as YYNGEE. The CDR3 covers 16 residues. The trim removed 3 bases at V and 3 bases at J, leaving 7 bases unmatched. The DNA for the CDR3 is TGTGCCAGCAGCGCGTTTAGCGGGGGGGCGGAAGAGACCCAGTACTTC. Protein product: CASSAFSGGAEETQYF.

The rearrangement joins TRBV18 to TRBJ2-7, with D maybe TRBD1 (5 bases). Germline CDR1 KGHSH, CDR2 LQKENI. The CDR3 has 14 residues. Trimming stripped 3 bases from V and 6 bases from J, with 15 bases between. CDR3 coding DNA: TGTGCCAGCTCACCGACCAGGGATTCGGCCGAGCAGTACTTC. This translates into CASSPTRDSAEQYF.

This chain joins TRBV6-1 and TRBJ1-2; D gene unclear. This CDR3 has 16 residues. From germline, CDR1 is MNHNS and CDR2 SASEGT. V shed 3 bases and J shed 8 bases, with 22 bases lying between them. In nucleotides, the CDR3 is TGTGCCAGCAGTGACGCGGAGCCAGCCCTCCGAGGGGGCTACACCTTC. Protein product: CASSDAEPALRGGYTF.

On this clone: The conserved final phenylalanine or tryptophan is absent from the CDR3, which likely points to a read error. The chain couples TRBV6-9 to TRBJ1-5; TRBD1 matches at 9 bases. Germline CDR1 MNHGY, CDR2 SVAAGI. V lost 6 bases to trimming and J lost 2 bases; unmatched junction nucleotides: 5. The CDR3 totals 15 residues. The CDR3 coding sequence is TGTGCCAGCAGACGCACAGGGGGCGGCAATCAGCCCCAGCATTCT. Translating gives CASRRTGGGNQPQHS.

The chain couples TRBV5-1 to TRBJ2-1, with no clear D. Between the trimmed V and J ends, which lost 0 bases and 4 bases, there was a span of 17 bases. Per germline, CDR1 SGHRS and CDR2 YFSETQ. The CDR3 totals 17 residues. The DNA for the CDR3 is TGCGCCAGCAGCTTGGGCGGCTCCTCTCTCGGGTACAATGAGCAGTTCTTC. It encodes CASSLGGSSLGYNEQFF.

CDR3 loop: CASSLGGARSYGYTF. DNA of the CDR3: TGCGCCAGCAGCTTGGGGGGGGCGCGAAGCTATGGCTACACCTTC. The chain links TRBV5-1 to TRBJ1-2; a weak D match, TRBD1 (6 bases). Germline-derived CDR1 and CDR2 are SGHRS and YFSETQ. The CDR3 length is 15 residues. The V gene lost 0 bases and the J gene lost 4 bases, with 13 bases spanning the gap. Using reference TRBV5-1 and TRBJ1-2 for the parts outside the CDR3, the full variable domain is KAGVTQTPRYLIKTRGQQVTLSCSPISGHRSVSWYQQTPGQGLQFLFEYFSETQRNKGNFPGRFSGRQFSNSRSEMNVSTLELGDSALYLCASSLGGARSYGYTFGSGTRLTVV.

The chain has TRBV13 and TRBJ2-2; maybe TRBD1 (7 bases). Germline values: CDR1 PRHDT, CDR2 FYEKMQ (reference sequence). CDR3 length: 14 amino acids. V was clipped by 6 bases and J by 3 bases, with 11 bases between them. Here the CDR3 DNA reads TGTGCCAGCAGGCCCAGGGGGGACACCGGGGAGCTGTTTTTT. Protein sequence: CASRPRGDTGELFF. Filled out from reference TRBV13 and TRBJ2-2, the complete variable domain reads AAGVIQSPRHLIKEKRETATLKCYPIPRHDTVYWYQQGPGQDPQFLISFYEKMQSDKGSIPDRFSAQQFSDYHSELNMSSLELGDSALYFCASRPRGDTGELFFGEGSRLTVL.

The chain recombines TRBV4-3 with TRBJ1-6, with D possibly matching TRBD1 (5 bases). The CDR3 contains 14 residues. CDR1 is LGHNA and CDR2 is YSLEER in the germline V gene. Trimming cost V 4 bases and J 8 bases, with 12 bases left between them. CDR3 coding DNA: TGCGCCAGCAGCCTAAACACAGGCGATTCACCCCTCCACTTT. This gives the protein CASSLNTGDSPLHF.

This clone was picked up a small number of times. The V call is TRBV27, the J call TRBJ2-3, with unresolved D. The ends were cut back, 4 bases at V and 1 base at J, with 9 bases in the middle. Germline loops: CDR1 MNHEY, CDR2 SMNVEV (reference sequence). The CDR3 runs 14 residues. CDR3 nucleotide sequence: TGTGCCAGCAGTTCGGACCCCCGCACAGATACGCAGTATTTT. This encodes CASSSDPRTDTQYF.

The chain combines TRBV30 with TRBJ1-1; perhaps TRBD1 as D (5 bases). Trimming removed 1 base at V and 1 base at J, with 7 bases between. The germline V gene has CDR1 GTSNPN and CDR2 SVGIG (reference sequence). The CDR3 has 13 residues. As DNA, the CDR3 is TGTGCCTGGAGTGAGGGGAGGAACACTGAAGCTTTCTTT. This gives the protein CAWSEGRNTEAFF.

This clone has only one observation. V is TRBV10-3 and J is TRBJ1-4; maybe TRBD1 (5 bases). CDR3 size: 13 residues. Germline CDR1 ENHRY, CDR2 SYGVKD. The germline V and J ends were trimmed by 6 bases and 6 bases, with 11 bases remaining between them. CDR3: CAIRGRVDEKLFF. The CDR3 region has the DNA TGTGCCATCAGGGGCAGGGTGGATGAAAAACTGTTTTTT.

The V gene is TRBV5-1, the J gene TRBJ2-7; either TRBD1 or TRBD2 may fit D (5 bases each). V was trimmed by 4 bases and J by 2 bases, leaving 13 bases between them. The CDR3 runs to 14 residues. Germline loops: CDR1 SGHRS, CDR2 YFSETQ. In nucleotides, the CDR3 is TGCGCCAGCAGCCCCGGGACGGAGGCCTACGAGCAGTACTTC. Encoded protein: CASSPGTEAYEQYF.

Concerning this clone: Other DNA sequences in the same sample also yield this CDR3. In nucleotides, the CDR3 is TGTGCCAGCTCACCACGGGAGACCCAGTACTTC. This gives the protein CASSPRETQYF. The chain recombines TRBV18 with TRBJ2-5; D remains ambiguous. Looked up from germline, CDR1 is KGHSH and CDR2 is LQKENI. This CDR3 is built from 11 residues. V was pared by 1 base and J by 5 bases, with 2 bases between.

V usage is TRBV19 and J usage is TRBJ1-5; D is perhaps TRBD1 (5 bases). V dropped 3 bases and J dropped 3 bases, with 15 bases sitting between them. The CDR3 contains 16 residues. The germline V gene has CDR1 LNHDA and CDR2 SQIVND (reference sequence). CDR3 sequence reads: CASSIGGGGDNQPQHF. The CDR3, as DNA: TGTGCCAGTAGTATTGGTGGGGGGGGAGACAATCAGCCCCAGCATTTT.

The chain joins TRBV29-1 to TRBJ1-2, with 7 bases aligning to TRBD1. There are 16 residues in the CDR3. The ends lost 5 bases at V and 8 bases at J; junction bases unmatched: 20. Germline V gives CDR1 SQVTM, CDR2 ANQGSEA. In DNA, the CDR3 is TGCAGCGTTCAGGGGGGGAACGAGCCGGCCGCGTTGGGCTACACCTTC. Residues: CSVQGGNEPAALGYTF.

This sequence joins TRBV29-1 and TRBJ2-3; D possibly corresponds to TRBD2 (6 bases). This CDR3 contains 13 residues. From germline, CDR1 is SQVTM and CDR2 ANQGSEA. Trimming cost V 2 bases and J 6 bases, with 12 bases left between them. CDR3 protein: CSVESGGDDTQYF. In nucleotides, the CDR3 is TGCAGCGTTGAATCTGGAGGGGACGATACGCAGTATTTT.

The chain employs TRBV6-6 and TRBJ1-1; D unresolved. CDR3 size: 12 residues. Trimming took off 6 bases at V and 2 bases at J, with 7 bases between the two ends. The germline V gene encodes CDR1 MNHNY and CDR2 SVGAGI (reference sequence). This chain's CDR3 is CASSSFNTEAFF. The CDR3 nucleotides are TGTGCCAGCAGCTCTTTCAACACTGAAGCTTTCTTT.

The chain joins TRBV30 to TRBJ2-3, with D unclear. V was shortened by 4 bases and J by 2 bases, with 7 bases between the two germline ends. This CDR3 has 12 residues. The germline V gene encodes CDR1 GTSNPN and CDR2 SVGIG (reference sequence). The CDR3 nucleotides are TGTGCCTGGACGCGCTACACAGATACGCAGTATTTT. Its protein product is CAWTRYTDTQYF.

This clone has just a few counts. The rearrangement links TRBV4-1 to TRBJ1-4, with 7 bases fitting TRBD1. V lost 5 bases and J lost 7; bases outside the gene matches: 28. CDR1 is MGHRA and CDR2 is YSYEKL in the germline V gene. CDR3 length: 21 amino acids. CDR3 residues: CASSSPGGRSIPTKRSEKLFF. CDR3 in DNA: TGCGCCAGCAGCTCCCCAGGGGGTAGGTCAATCCCCACAAAACGGTCTGAAAAACTGTTTTTT.